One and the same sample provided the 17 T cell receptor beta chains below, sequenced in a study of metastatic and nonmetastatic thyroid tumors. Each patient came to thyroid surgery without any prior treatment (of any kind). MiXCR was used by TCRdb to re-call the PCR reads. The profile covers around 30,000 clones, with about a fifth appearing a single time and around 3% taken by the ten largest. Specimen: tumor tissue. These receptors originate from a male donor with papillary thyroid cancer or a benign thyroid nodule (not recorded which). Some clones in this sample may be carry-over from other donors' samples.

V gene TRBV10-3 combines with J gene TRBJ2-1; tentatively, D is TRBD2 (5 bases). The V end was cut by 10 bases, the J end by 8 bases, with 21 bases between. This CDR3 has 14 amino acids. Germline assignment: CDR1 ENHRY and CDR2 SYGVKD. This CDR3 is CATWTCRSIDEQFF. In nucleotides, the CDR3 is TGTGCCACCTGGACTTGCCGGAGTATCGATGAGCAGTTCTTC.

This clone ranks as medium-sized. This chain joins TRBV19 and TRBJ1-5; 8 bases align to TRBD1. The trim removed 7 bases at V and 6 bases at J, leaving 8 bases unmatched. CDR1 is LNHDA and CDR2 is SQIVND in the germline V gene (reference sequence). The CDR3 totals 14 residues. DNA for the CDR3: TGTGCCAGTAATAACGGACAGGGAGGTCAGCCCCAGCATTTT. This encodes CASNNGQGGQPQHF. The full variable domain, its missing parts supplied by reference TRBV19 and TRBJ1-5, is DGGITQSPKYLFRKEGQNVTLSCEQNLNHDAMYWYRQDPGQGLRLIYYSQIVNDFQKGDIAEGYSVSREKKESFPLTVTSAQKNPTAFYLCASNNGQGGQPQHFGDGTRLSIL.

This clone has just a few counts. In nucleotides, the CDR3 is TGTGCCAGCAGCTCACTAAGCGGCCTCAATGAGCAGTTCTTC. Translation gives CASSSLSGLNEQFF. This chain connects TRBV7-6 to TRBJ2-1; D is perhaps TRBD2 (5 bases). CDR3 length: 14 amino acids. CDR1 SGHVS and CDR2 FNYEAQ come from the germline V gene. Trimming removed 4 bases from V and 6 bases from J, with 13 bases in between.

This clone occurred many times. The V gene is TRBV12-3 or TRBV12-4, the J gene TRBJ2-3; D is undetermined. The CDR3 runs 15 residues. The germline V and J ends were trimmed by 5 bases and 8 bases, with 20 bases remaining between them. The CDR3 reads CASSPLPPSGGTQYF. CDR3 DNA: TGTGCCAGCAGTCCACTCCCTCCGTCCGGTGGTACGCAGTATTTT.

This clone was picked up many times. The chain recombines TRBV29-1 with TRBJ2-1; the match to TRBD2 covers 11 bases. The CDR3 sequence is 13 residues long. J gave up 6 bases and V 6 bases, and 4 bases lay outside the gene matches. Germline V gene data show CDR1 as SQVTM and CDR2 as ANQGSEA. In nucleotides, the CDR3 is TGCAGCGTCGTTACTAGCGGGGGCAATGAGCAGTTCTTC. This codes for CSVVTSGGNEQFF.

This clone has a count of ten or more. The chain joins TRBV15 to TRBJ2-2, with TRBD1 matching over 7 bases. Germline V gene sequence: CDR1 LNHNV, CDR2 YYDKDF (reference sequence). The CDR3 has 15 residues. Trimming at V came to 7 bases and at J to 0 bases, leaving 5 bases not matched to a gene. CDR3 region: CATKTGNANTGELFF. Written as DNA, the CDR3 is TGTGCCACCAAGACAGGGAACGCGAACACCGGGGAGCTGTTTTTT.

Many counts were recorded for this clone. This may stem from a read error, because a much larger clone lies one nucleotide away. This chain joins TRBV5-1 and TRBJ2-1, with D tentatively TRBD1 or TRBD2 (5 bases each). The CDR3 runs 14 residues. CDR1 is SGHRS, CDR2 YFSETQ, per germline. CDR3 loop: CASSLRPGPNERFF. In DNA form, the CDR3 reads TGCGCCAGCAGCTTGCGTCCGGGGCCGAATGAGCGGTTCTTC.

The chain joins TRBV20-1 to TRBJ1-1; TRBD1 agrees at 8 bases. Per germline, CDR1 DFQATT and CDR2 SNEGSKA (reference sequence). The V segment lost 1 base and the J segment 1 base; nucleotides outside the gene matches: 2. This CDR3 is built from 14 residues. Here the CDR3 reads CSARGTGKNTEAFF. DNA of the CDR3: TGCAGTGCTAGAGGGACAGGGAAGAACACTGAAGCTTTCTTT.

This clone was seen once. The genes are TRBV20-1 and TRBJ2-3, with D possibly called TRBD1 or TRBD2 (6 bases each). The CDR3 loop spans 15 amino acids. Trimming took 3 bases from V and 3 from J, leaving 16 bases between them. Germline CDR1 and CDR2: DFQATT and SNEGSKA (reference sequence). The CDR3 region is CSASRGDLRTDTQYF. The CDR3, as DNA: TGCAGTGCTAGTAGGGGGGACCTTAGAACAGATACGCAGTATTTT.

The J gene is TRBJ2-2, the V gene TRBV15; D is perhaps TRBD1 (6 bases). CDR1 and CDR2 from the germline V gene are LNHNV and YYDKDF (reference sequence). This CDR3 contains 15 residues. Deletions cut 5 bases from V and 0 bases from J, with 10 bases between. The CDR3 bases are TGTGCCACCAGCCGGGACACCGCGAACACCGGGGAGCTGTTTTTT. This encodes CATSRDTANTGELFF.

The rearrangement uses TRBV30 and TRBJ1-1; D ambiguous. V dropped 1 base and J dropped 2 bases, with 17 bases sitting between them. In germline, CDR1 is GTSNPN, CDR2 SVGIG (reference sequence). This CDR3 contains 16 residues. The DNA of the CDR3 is TGTGCCTGGAGTGCGCCCGGGCGATATCCCAACACTGAAGCTTTCTTT. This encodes CAWSAPGRYPNTEAFF.

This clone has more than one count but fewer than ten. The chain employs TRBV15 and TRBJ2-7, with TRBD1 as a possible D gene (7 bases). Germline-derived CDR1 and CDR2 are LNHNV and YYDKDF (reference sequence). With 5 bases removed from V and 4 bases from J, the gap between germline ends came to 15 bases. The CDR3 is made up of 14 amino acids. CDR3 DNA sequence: TGTGCCACCAGCCGAGGCGGGGACAGATACGAGCAGTACTTC. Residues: CATSRGGDRYEQYF.

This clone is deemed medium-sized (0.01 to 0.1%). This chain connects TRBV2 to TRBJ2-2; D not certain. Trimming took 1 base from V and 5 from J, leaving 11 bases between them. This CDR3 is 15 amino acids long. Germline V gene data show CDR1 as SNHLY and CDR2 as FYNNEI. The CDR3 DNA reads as TGTGCCAGCAGTGAAGTCCAGGTGACTACCGGGGAGCTGTTTTTT. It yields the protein CASSEVQVTTGELFF.

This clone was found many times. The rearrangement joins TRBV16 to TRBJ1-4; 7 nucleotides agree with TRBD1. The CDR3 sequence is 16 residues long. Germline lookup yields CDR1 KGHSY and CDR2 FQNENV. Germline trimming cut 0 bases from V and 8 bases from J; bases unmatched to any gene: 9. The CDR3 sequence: CASSQSTRGLREKLFF. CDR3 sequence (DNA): TGTGCCAGCAGCCAATCGACAAGGGGGCTCAGAGAAAAACTGTTTTTT.

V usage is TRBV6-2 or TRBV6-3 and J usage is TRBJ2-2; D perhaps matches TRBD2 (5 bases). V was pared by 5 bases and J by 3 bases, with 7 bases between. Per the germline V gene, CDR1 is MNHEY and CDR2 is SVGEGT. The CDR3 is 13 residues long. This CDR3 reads CASSRTHTGELFF. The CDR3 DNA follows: TGTGCCAGCAGTCGGACTCACACCGGGGAGCTGTTTTTT.

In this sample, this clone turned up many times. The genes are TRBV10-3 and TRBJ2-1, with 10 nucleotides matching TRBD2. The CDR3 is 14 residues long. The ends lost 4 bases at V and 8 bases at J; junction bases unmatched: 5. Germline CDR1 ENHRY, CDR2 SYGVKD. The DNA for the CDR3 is TGTGCCATCAGTGGCAGCGGGGGGGGACATGAGCAGTTCTTC. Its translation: CAISGSGGGHEQFF.

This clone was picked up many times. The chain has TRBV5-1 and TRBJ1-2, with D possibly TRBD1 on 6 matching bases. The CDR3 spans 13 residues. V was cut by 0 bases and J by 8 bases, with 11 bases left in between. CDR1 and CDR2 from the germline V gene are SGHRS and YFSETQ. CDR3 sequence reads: CASSLAGDWGYTF. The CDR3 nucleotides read TGCGCCAGCAGCTTGGCAGGGGACTGGGGCTACACCTTC.